The 15 T cell receptor beta chains in this list originate from one sample, sequenced in a study of OX40 agonist ivuxolimab in advanced cancers. The method was immunoSEQ multiplex PCR; TCRdb's version includes in-frame clones alone and lacks a portion of them. This sample has roughly 63,000 clones, with roughly nine tenths found just once. The input for sequencing was CD4+ or CD8+ T cells sorted from blood, taken in a trial of the OX40 agonist ivuxolimab. Receptor source: an adult with an advanced solid tumor such as melanoma, head and neck, liver or kidney cancer.

This clone has just a few counts. The V call is TRBV9, the J call TRBJ1-5; D not certain. The CDR3 totals 13 residues. V was shortened by 0 bases and J by 6 bases, with 7 bases between the two germline ends. The V gene's germline CDR1 is SGDLS and CDR2 YYNGEE. The CDR3 is CASSVAGSQPQHF. The CDR3 DNA reads as TGTGCCAGCAGCGTAGCGGGTTCTCAGCCCCAGCATTTT.

This chain uses TRBV5-1 with TRBJ1-5; the match to TRBD1 covers 7 bases. J lost 4 bases, V lost 1 base, and 5 bases had no gene match. The CDR3 loop spans 15 amino acids. From germline, CDR1 is SGHRS and CDR2 YFSETQ. CDR3 nucleotides: TGCGCCAGCAGCTTGTGGACAGGTGAAAATCAGCCCCAGCATTTT. It is translated as CASSLWTGENQPQHF. The variable domain in full, with the rest retrieved from reference TRBV5-1 and TRBJ1-5, is KAGVTQTPRYLIKTRGQQVTLSCSPISGHRSVSWYQQTPGQGLQFLFEYFSETQRNKGNFPGRFSGRQFSNSRSEMNVSTLELGDSALYLCASSLWTGENQPQHFGDGTRLSIL.

The rearrangement joins TRBV30 to TRBJ1-1, with 10 bases aligning to TRBD1. The CDR3 has 16 residues. The trim removed 1 base at V and 0 bases at J, leaving 5 bases unmatched. Germline values: CDR1 GTSNPN, CDR2 SVGIG (reference sequence). CDR3 sequence reads: CAWSEDRGYLNTEAFF. DNA of the CDR3: TGTGCCTGGAGTGAGGACAGGGGGTATCTGAACACTGAAGCTTTCTTT.

This chain links TRBV19 with TRBJ2-1; TRBD2 aligns across 9 bases. Per the germline V gene, CDR1 is LNHDA and CDR2 is SQIVND (reference sequence). V was pared by 8 bases and J by 10 bases, with 3 bases of the junction left unmatched. The CDR3 runs to 11 residues. The CDR3 DNA follows: TGTGCCAGTTTAGCGGGAGTCGAGCAGTTCTTC. This encodes CASLAGVEQFF.

The rearrangement links TRBV9 to TRBJ1-2; D not certain. The CDR3 consists of 15 residues. Germline V CDR1 and CDR2: SGDLS, YYNGEE. Trimming shortened V by 0 bases and J by 8 bases, and 17 bases separated the two germline ends. CDR3 loop: CASSVDGDNLLGYTF. Here the CDR3 DNA reads TGTGCCAGCAGCGTAGACGGGGATAATTTATTGGGCTACACCTTC.

CDR3 coding DNA: TGTGCCACCCGCCTGGGACCTACGGTAGATACGCAGTATTTT. Translation gives CATRLGPTVDTQYF. The chain is built from TRBV5-4 and TRBJ2-3; D is tentatively TRBD1 or TRBD2 (5 bases each). V lost 9 bases and J lost 5, with 19 bases in between. The CDR3 loop spans 14 amino acids. Germline values: CDR1 SGHNT, CDR2 YYREEE (reference sequence).

The chain recombines TRBV29-1 with TRBJ2-3, with D maybe TRBD2 (6 bases). This CDR3 comprises 14 residues. Per the germline V gene, CDR1 is SQVTM and CDR2 is ANQGSEA. Trimming shortened V by 3 bases and J by 5 bases, and 15 bases separated the two germline ends. The CDR3 here is CSVDAAGPGDTQYF. The CDR3 DNA follows: TGCAGCGTTGATGCGGCGGGACCGGGAGATACGCAGTATTTT.

V usage is TRBV4-1 and J usage is TRBJ2-7, with a weak D call TRBD2 (6 bases). The CDR3 has 18 amino acids. Germline values: CDR1 MGHRA, CDR2 YSYEKL. Between the trimmed V and J ends, which lost 1 base and 6 bases, there was a span of 25 bases. The CDR3 DNA sequence: TGCGCCAGCAGCCAAGTGGGTCAGGGAGGTTATCTTTCGGGCGAGCAGTACTTC. Its translation is CASSQVGQGGYLSGEQYF.

This chain joins TRBV5-8 and TRBJ2-7; D is uncertain. The length of the CDR3 is 10 residues. Germline V CDR1 and CDR2: SGHTS, YDEGEE. The V and J ends lost 2 bases and 3 bases respectively, with 0 bases between them. The CDR3 reads CASSFYEQYF. CDR3 coding DNA: TGTGCCAGCAGCTTCTACGAGCAGTACTTC.

The rearrangement links TRBV2 to TRBJ1-4; perhaps TRBD1 as D (5 bases). Germline CDR1 reads SNHLY; CDR2 reads FYNNEI. V lost 0 bases and J lost 8, with 19 bases in between. The CDR3 is 17 amino acids. The CDR3 region has the DNA TGTGCCAGCAGTGAAGCAAGAGGAGTCAGGTCAGGGGAAAAACTGTTTTTT. This encodes CASSEARGVRSGEKLFF.

The J gene is TRBJ1-4, the V gene TRBV27, with D maybe TRBD1 (5 bases). V lost 5 bases, J lost 12 bases, and 19 bases lay in between. Germline V gene lookup returns CDR1 MNHEY and CDR2 SMNVEV (reference sequence). This CDR3 has 14 residues. CDR3 coding DNA: TGTGCCAGCAGTCCACTTTCTAGAGACAGAGAACTGTTTTTT. It yields the protein CASSPLSRDRELFF.

The chain couples TRBV27 to TRBJ2-1, with 7 bases identical to TRBD2. Germline CDR1 MNHEY, CDR2 SMNVEV (reference sequence). The junction had 4 bases not matched to a gene; V was cut back by 5 bases and J by 0 bases. This CDR3 contains 15 residues. CDR3 loop: CASSETSFSYNEQFF. CDR3 sequence (DNA): TGTGCCAGCAGTGAGACTAGCTTCTCCTACAATGAGCAGTTCTTC.

V and J are TRBV10-3 and TRBJ2-1; D perhaps matches TRBD2 (5 bases). Germline V lookup: CDR1 ENHRY, CDR2 SYGVKD. V lost 4 bases, J lost 2 bases, and 12 bases lay in between. The CDR3 contains 15 residues. The CDR3: CAISVGSSAYNEQFF. For the CDR3, the DNA is TGTGCCATCAGTGTTGGGAGTTCTGCCTACAATGAGCAGTTCTTC.

This clone appeared once. This chain joins TRBV30 and TRBJ2-3, with D uncertain. Trimming took 2 bases from V and 3 from J, leaving 6 bases between them. Germline V gene lookup returns CDR1 GTSNPN and CDR2 SVGIG (reference sequence). This CDR3 has 12 amino acids. The CDR3, as DNA: TGTGCCTGGAGTATGGGTACAGATACGCAGTATTTT. Amino acids: CAWSMGTDTQYF.

Worth noting for this clone: The sample contains more than one DNA sequence encoding this CDR3. V is TRBV30 and J is TRBJ1-2, with D unresolved. The CDR3 loop spans 11 amino acids. Germline V gene sequence: CDR1 GTSNPN, CDR2 SVGIG (reference sequence). Trimming removed 2 bases from V and 5 bases from J, with 6 bases in between. CDR3 amino acids: CAWSREYGYTF. The DNA of the CDR3 is TGTGCCTGGAGTCGGGAATATGGCTACACCTTC. The whole variable domain, remainder taken from reference TRBV30 and TRBJ1-2, is SQTIHQWPATLVQPVGSPLSLECTVEGTSNPNLYWYRQAAGRGLQLLFYSVGIGQISSEVPQNLSASRPQDRQFILSSKKLLLSDSGFYLCAWSREYGYTFGSGTRLTVV.